This is a list of T cell receptor beta chains from one sample in a study of blood T cells in healthy people across ages. TCRdb re-derived calls from the 5' RACE reads in MiXCR, one entry per CDR3 protein. The sample shows about 1.4 million distinct CDR3 sequences, 59% of them seen only once. Sequenced material: blood. Receptors were obtained from a man aged 18-30 years in good health. Each CDR3 is given with its conserved first and last residue. D genes are given only for firm matches. For some rows the clone size is stated as once, few or many, or as a class when expanded; others skip it.

D: .
size: .
J: TRBJ2-3
V: TRBV10-3
DNA: TGTGCCATCAGTGGGGGGGACAGCACAGATACGCAGTATTTT
CDR3: CAISGGDSTDTQYF

D: .
size: few
J: TRBJ1-1
V: TRBV9
DNA: TGTGCCAGCAGCGTAGAAGAGGGGGGAGGCACTGAAGCTTTCTTT
CDR3: CASSVEEGGGTEAFF

D: TRBD2
size: .
J: TRBJ2-7
V: TRBV6-2/TRBV6-3
DNA: TGTGCCAGCAGTTACAGCGGGAGTCCTTCCGAGCAGTACTTC
CDR3: CASSYSGSPSEQYF

D: .
size: .
J: TRBJ2-3
V: TRBV12-3/TRBV12-4
DNA: TGTGCCAGCAAGGCCGGCACAGATACGCAGTATTTT
CDR3: CASKAGTDTQYF

D: TRBD2
size: .
J: TRBJ2-1
V: TRBV15
DNA: TGTGCCACCAGCAGAGAGGCTAGCGGGAGACTTGAGCAGTTCTTC
CDR3: CATSREASGRLEQFF

D: .
size: .
J: TRBJ2-1
V: TRBV4-3
DNA: TGCGCCAGCAGCTTAGGGGACTTCTCCTACAATGAGCAGTTCTTC
CDR3: CASSLGDFSYNEQFF

D: .
size: .
J: TRBJ2-7
V: TRBV14
DNA: TGTGCCAGCAGCCCCCTGGGAAGATCCTACGAGCAGTACTTC
CDR3: CASSPLGRSYEQYF

D: TRBD1
size: .
J: TRBJ2-2
V: TRBV27
DNA: TGTCCGAGGGGCACGACAGGGGTAGTTCGTGTCGGGGAGCTGTTTTTT
CDR3: CPRGTTGVVRVGELFF

D: .
size: few
J: TRBJ2-3
V: TRBV7-2
DNA: TGTGCCAGCTCCACAGTTCCGAGCACAGATACGCAGTATTTT
CDR3: CASSTVPSTDTQYF

D: TRBD2
size: .
J: TRBJ2-2
V: TRBV5-5
DNA: TGTGCCAGCAGCCCTCGGTTGAGCGGGACCAACACCGGGGAGCTGTTTTTT
CDR3: CASSPRLSGTNTGELFF

D: .
size: once
J: TRBJ2-3
V: TRBV9
DNA: TGTGCCAGCAGCGCCCCGGGGGGCTCCCCAGATACGCAGTATTTT
CDR3: CASSAPGGSPDTQYF

D: TRBD1
size: .
J: TRBJ1-2
V: TRBV19
DNA: TGTGCCAGTAGTTCTCCCGGACAGGGCGACTATGGCTACACCTTC
CDR3: CASSSPGQGDYGYTF

D: .
size: .
J: TRBJ1-2
V: TRBV28
DNA: TGTGCCAGCAGTTTAGACGATCCCCATCGGGGCTACACCTTC
CDR3: CASSLDDPHRGYTF

D: .
size: .
J: TRBJ2-3
V: TRBV12-5
DNA: TGCGCTAGTGGTTGGAGGGATACGCAGTATTTT
CDR3: CASGWRDTQYF

D: .
size: once
J: TRBJ1-2
V: TRBV3-1
DNA: TGTGCCAGCAGCCCTTCCGCCCGCAGCAACTATGGCTACACCTTC
CDR3: CASSPSARSNYGYTF

D: TRBD2
size: few
J: TRBJ2-2
V: TRBV29-1
DNA: TGCAGCGTTCGTACAGCGGGGGTTGAGACCGGGGAGCTGTTTTTT
CDR3: CSVRTAGVETGELFF

D: .
size: .
J: TRBJ2-7
V: TRBV6-1
DNA: TGTGCCAGCAGTGAATTGGGTAGGGCGGGCGTGCAGTACTTC
CDR3: CASSELGRAGVQYF

D: TRBD2
size: .
J: TRBJ2-7
V: TRBV4-1
DNA: TGCGCCAGCAGCCGTAGCGGGGGAAGCTCCTACGAGCAGTACTTC
CDR3: CASSRSGGSSYEQYF

D: TRBD1
size: .
J: TRBJ1-1
V: TRBV27
DNA: TGTGCCAGCAGACCAGGGGGACACACTGAAGCTTTCTTT
CDR3: CASRPGGHTEAFF

D: .
size: few
J: TRBJ2-1
V: TRBV6-2/TRBV6-3
DNA: TGTGCCAGCAGTTTGCAGGCCAATGAGCAGTTCTTC
CDR3: CASSLQANEQFF

D: .
size: .
J: TRBJ1-1
V: TRBV28
DNA: TGTGCCAGCAGGGCCATCAGGGAGGGTACTGAAGCTTTCTTT
CDR3: CASRAIREGTEAFF

D: .
size: .
J: TRBJ2-3
V: TRBV5-1
DNA: TGCGCCAGCAGCTTGGAGGTCGTCACAGATACGCAGTATTTT
CDR3: CASSLEVVTDTQYF

D: TRBD2
size: .
J: TRBJ2-7
V: TRBV27
DNA: TGTGCCAGCAGTTTCGGACTAGCGACGCACGAGCAGTACTTC
CDR3: CASSFGLATHEQYF

D: .
size: .
J: TRBJ2-3
V: TRBV7-2
DNA: TGTGCCAGCAGCCCTACCGCTGGCCACACAGATACGCAGTATTTT
CDR3: CASSPTAGHTDTQYF

D: .
size: many
J: TRBJ1-1
V: TRBV4-1
DNA: TGTGCCAGCAGCCAAGTGAACACTGAAGCTTTCTTT
CDR3: CASSQVNTEAFF

D: .
size: few
J: TRBJ2-1
V: TRBV13
DNA: TGTGCCAGCAGCTCCAGGTATTTTGCCTACAATGAGCAGTTCTTC
CDR3: CASSSRYFAYNEQFF

D: TRBD1
size: few
J: TRBJ1-4
V: TRBV27
DNA: TGTGCCAGCAGTCCCACAGGGGGCTTCTACGAAAAACTGTTTTTT
CDR3: CASSPTGGFYEKLFF